This TCR beta chain was captured in a study of blood T cell repertoires in COVID-19. Study-wide context: Nucleic acid was either cDNA or gDNA, and it came from T cells, B-cell-depleted T cells, or PBMCs.

Losses at the gene ends were 5 bases for V and 2 bases for J; bases not matched to a gene: 4. In germline, CDR1 is KGHSH, CDR2 LQKENI. The CDR3 sequence is 14 residues long. Data came from immunoSEQ multiplex PCR; TCRdb stores just in-frame clones and leaves some out. The table includes about 160,000 clones, around 89% detected once. V is TRBV18 and J is TRBJ2-7, with 9 nucleotides matching TRBD1. Sequenced input: PBMCs or T cells enriched from blood (not recorded which). This sequence was found in a woman in her 50s who had recovered from COVID-19. This chain's CDR3 is CASSTDRGAYEQYF. CDR3 sequence (DNA): TGTGCCAGCTCAACCGACAGGGGGGCCTACGAGCAGTACTTC.